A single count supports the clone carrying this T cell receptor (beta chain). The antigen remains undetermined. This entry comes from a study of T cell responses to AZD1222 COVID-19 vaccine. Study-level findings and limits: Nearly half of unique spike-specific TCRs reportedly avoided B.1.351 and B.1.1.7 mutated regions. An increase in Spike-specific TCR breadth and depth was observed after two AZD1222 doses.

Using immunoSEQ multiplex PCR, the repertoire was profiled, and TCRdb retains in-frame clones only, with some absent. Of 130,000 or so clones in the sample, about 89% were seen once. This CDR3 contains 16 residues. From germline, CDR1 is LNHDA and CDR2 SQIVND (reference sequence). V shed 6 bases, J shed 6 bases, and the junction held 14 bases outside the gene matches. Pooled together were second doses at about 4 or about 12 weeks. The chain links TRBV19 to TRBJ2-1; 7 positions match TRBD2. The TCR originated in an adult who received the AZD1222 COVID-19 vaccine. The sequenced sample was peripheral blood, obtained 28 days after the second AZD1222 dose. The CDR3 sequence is CASSLLGGGLRNEQFF. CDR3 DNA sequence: TGTGCCAGTAGCCTCCTGGGGGGAGGGCTACGCAATGAGCAGTTCTTC.